Listed below are T cell receptor beta chains from one sample, sequenced in a study of OX40 agonist ivuxolimab in advanced cancers. Some clones are missing from TCRdb's copy, which holds only in-frame ones; the method was immunoSEQ multiplex PCR. Seen here are about 90,000 clones, around 89% observed once, and the top ten hold about 7.2%. Sequencing was performed on CD4+ or CD8+ T cells sorted from blood, taken in a trial of the OX40 agonist ivuxolimab. Receptors were obtained from an adult with an advanced solid tumor such as melanoma, head and neck, liver or kidney cancer. The CDR3 runs from the conserved cysteine through the conserved F or W. D genes are given only for firm matches. A row's size may be missing; if present it is once, few, many or a size class.

D gene	clone size	V gene	J gene	CDR3 DNA	CDR3 protein
TRBD2	-	TRBV27	TRBJ2-1	TGTGCCAGCACTAGCGGGAGCTCCTACAATGAGCAGTTCTTC	CASTSGSSYNEQFF
-	-	TRBV5-1	TRBJ1-4	TGCGCCAGCAGCTTGATTCCCCTTTCAGGTGAAAAACTGTTTTTT	CASSLIPLSGEKLFF
TRBD2	-	TRBV4-1	TRBJ2-1	TGCGCCAGCAGCCAAGGGCTTCTAGCGGGAGGGGCCGATGAGCAGTTCTTC	CASSQGLLAGGADEQFF
-	-	TRBV7-9	TRBJ2-3	TGTGCCAGCAGCTTAGCCTCAGATACGCAGTATTTT	CASSLASDTQYF
TRBD1	-	TRBV2	TRBJ2-7	TGTGCCAGCAGTGAACAGGGGGCAGTGACAGGGGACGAGCAGTACTTC	CASSEQGAVTGDEQYF
-	-	TRBV2	TRBJ1-5	TGTGCCAGCTCCTACAGGTTCAATCAGCCCCAGCATTTT	CASSYRFNQPQHF
-	-	TRBV7-3	TRBJ2-2	TGTGCCAGCAGCTTTAGTCTAAGCACCGGGGAGCTGTTTTTT	CASSFSLSTGELFF
TRBD2	-	TRBV5-1	TRBJ2-1	TGCGCCAGCAGCTTGGCCCCGGCTAGCGGGAGGGCCTTGCGCAATGAGCAGTTCTTC	CASSLAPASGRALRNEQFF
-	-	TRBV5-3	TRBJ1-4	TGTGCCAGCAGCTTGTCGAGAGGGACTAATGAAAAACTGTTTTTT	CASSLSRGTNEKLFF
-	-	TRBV7-3	TRBJ2-7	TGTGCCAGCAGCCGAGGCAGGTCCTACGAGCAGTACTTC	CASSRGRSYEQYF
-	-	TRBV6-6	TRBJ2-4	TGTGCCAGCTCGGCAGGGAAACTGAAAAACATTCAGTACTTC	CASSAGKLKNIQYF
TRBD1	-	TRBV28	TRBJ1-6	TGTGCCAGCAGGCCGTACCGGGACAGGGGATGTTATAATTCACCCCTCCACTTT	CASRPYRDRGCYNSPLHF
TRBD1	-	TRBV2	TRBJ2-4	TGTGCCAGTTCCCCCGGGACAGGGCAATACATTCAGTACTTC	CASSPGTGQYIQYF
TRBD1	-	TRBV28	TRBJ1-1	TGTGCCAGCAGTTTATTTAAAGGGGGCCTCACGCCCGTGAACACTGAAGCTTTCTTT	CASSLFKGGLTPVNTEAFF
-	-	TRBV5-1	TRBJ2-1	TGCGCCAGCAGCTTGGGTGGCTCCTACAATGAGCAGTTCTTC	CASSLGGSYNEQFF
TRBD2	-	TRBV7-9	TRBJ2-7	TGTGCCAGCAGCGCCCTAGCGGGAGAGAAGTCCTACGAGCAGTACTTC	CASSALAGEKSYEQYF
-	-	TRBV27	TRBJ2-7	TGTGCCAGCAGTTTATTCCGGCGGGACGAGCAGTACTTC	CASSLFRRDEQYF
-	-	TRBV5-6	TRBJ2-5	TGTGCCAGCAGCTTGGTAGGGAGAGAGACCCAGTACTTC	CASSLVGRETQYF
-	-	TRBV10-3	TRBJ1-1	TGTGCCATCAGTGACCCAACAGGGCTAGGGCCCAGGGCTTTCTTT	CAISDPTGLGPRAFF
-	-	TRBV6-5	TRBJ2-1	TGTGCCAGCCAGTCGACAGGAAATGAGCAGTTCTTC	CASQSTGNEQFF
-	once	TRBV7-3	TRBJ2-2	TGTGCCAGCAGTCGCAACCCGAACACCGGGGAGCTGTTTTTT	CASSRNPNTGELFF
-	-	TRBV7-9	TRBJ1-4	TGTGCCAGCAGCCCACAGGGAATCGAAAAACTGTTTTTT	CASSPQGIEKLFF
-	-	TRBV21-1	TRBJ2-7	TGTGCCAGCAGCAGACACAGGGTTTGGCACGAGCAGTACTTC	CASSRHRVWHEQYF
TRBD1	-	TRBV10-3	TRBJ2-7	TGCGCCATCAGTAACCGGGACAGAGCCTACGAGCAGTACTTC	CAISNRDRAYEQYF
-	-	TRBV9	TRBJ1-1	TGTGCCAGCAGGACAGAGATAAACACTGAAGCTTTCTTT	CASRTEINTEAFF
-	-	TRBV25-1	TRBJ2-1	TGTGCCAGCAGTGTAAAGATAGTACTAGCTAACAATGAGCAGTTCTTC	CASSVKIVLANNEQFF
-	-	TRBV28	TRBJ1-5	TGTGCCAGCAGTTTGGCGGCCAATCAGCCCCAGCATTTT	CASSLAANQPQHF
-	-	TRBV4-2	TRBJ2-2	TGTGCCAGCAGCCAAGACGCCGGCTACACCGGGGAGCTGTTTTTT	CASSQDAGYTGELFF
TRBD1	-	TRBV2	TRBJ2-7	TGTGCCAGCAGTGAGCAGTGGACAGGGAACGACGAGCAGTACTTC	CASSEQWTGNDEQYF
TRBD1	-	TRBV7-8	TRBJ1-5	TGTGCCAGCAGCCCCGGGACAGGGAGCAATCAGCCCCAGCATTTT	CASSPGTGSNQPQHF
-	-	TRBV6-5	TRBJ2-1	TGTGCCAGCAGTGGCGGGGCGTCGGAGCAGTTCTTC	CASSGGASEQFF
-	-	TRBV30	TRBJ2-1	TGTGCCTGGAGTTTAGGCGGCCGGAGTGAGCAGTTCTTC	CAWSLGGRSEQFF
TRBD2	-	TRBV7-8	TRBJ2-7	TGTGCCAGCAGCGTGGGACTAGCGGGAGACTACGAGCAGTACTTC	CASSVGLAGDYEQYF
-	-	TRBV5-5	TRBJ2-3	TGTGCCAGCAGCTTGGAAGCGCACCGTTATCTCTCAGATACGCAGTATTTT	CASSLEAHRYLSDTQYF
TRBD1	-	TRBV7-9	TRBJ2-2	TGTGCCAGCAGCAACAGCAGGGGGCGCAGGGACACCGGGGAGCTGTTTTTT	CASSNSRGRRDTGELFF
TRBD2	-	TRBV29-1	TRBJ2-3	TGCAGCGTTGAAGGACTAGCGGGAGGATGGAGCACAGATACGCAGTATTTT	CSVEGLAGGWSTDTQYF
-	-	TRBV5-4	TRBJ2-2	TGTGCCAGCAGCCCCACAGGGTACACCGGGGAGCTGTTTTTT	CASSPTGYTGELFF
TRBD1	-	TRBV30	TRBJ2-5	TGTGCCTGGGCCGGACAGGGTCAAGAGACCCAGTACTTC	CAWAGQGQETQYF
-	-	TRBV2	TRBJ2-7	TGTGCCAGCCGAGGTGCGGTCGACGAGCAGTACTTC	CASRGAVDEQYF
TRBD1	-	TRBV5-8	TRBJ2-6	TGTGCCAGCAGCACGGGACAGGGGGCGGCTGGGGCCAACGTCCTGACTTTC	CASSTGQGAAGANVLTF
-	-	TRBV20-1	TRBJ2-3	TGCAGTGCTAGAGACCTAGTTACGCAGTATTTT	CSARDLVTQYF
-	few	TRBV27	TRBJ2-7	TGTGCCAGCAGTCTGAACAGGGTCTCCTACGAGCAGTACTTC	CASSLNRVSYEQYF
TRBD1	-	TRBV10-1	TRBJ2-6	TGCGCCAGCAGCGGACAGGCGAGCTCTGGGGCCAACGTCCTGACTTTC	CASSGQASSGANVLTF
TRBD2	-	TRBV30	TRBJ2-7	TGTGCCTGGAGCCGACTAGCGGGAGCCATCTACGAGCAGTACTTC	CAWSRLAGAIYEQYF
-	-	TRBV10-1	TRBJ1-1	TGCGCCAGCAGACCCGACAGGAACACTGAAGCTTTCTTT	CASRPDRNTEAFF
-	-	TRBV28	TRBJ2-7	TGTGCCAGCAACGGCAGAACCTACGAGCAGTACTTC	CASNGRTYEQYF
TRBD2	once	TRBV7-9	TRBJ2-2	TGTGCCAGCAGCCCAGGGACTAGCGGGAGGGCCACCGGGGAGCTGTTTTTT	CASSPGTSGRATGELFF
-	-	TRBV19	TRBJ2-1	TGTGCCAGTACCGACGGCTCGGCGAACGACAATGAGCAGTTCTTC	CASTDGSANDNEQFF
-	-	TRBV6-6	TRBJ1-1	TGTGCCAGCAGTTACGTACGGCACACTGAAGCTTTCTTT	CASSYVRHTEAFF
-	-	TRBV28	TRBJ2-7	TGTGCCAGCAGTCCCAGCCGGCAGGGGCCCTACGAGCAGTACTTC	CASSPSRQGPYEQYF
-	-	TRBV18	TRBJ1-1	TGTGCCAGCTCACCACTACAAACAGATGAAGCTTTCTTT	CASSPLQTDEAFF
TRBD1	-	TRBV2	TRBJ2-7	TGTGCCAGCAGTGGACGGGACAGGGGTTCCTACGAGCAGTACTTC	CASSGRDRGSYEQYF
-	-	TRBV30	TRBJ1-4	TGCGCCTGGAGACGGGGTTTGGTAGGGGGTGAAAAACTGTTTTTT	CAWRRGLVGGEKLFF
TRBD1	once	TRBV6-1	TRBJ2-5	TGTGCCAGCACCCCGACGGGGACAGCCCAAGAGACCCAGTACTTC	CASTPTGTAQETQYF
TRBD2	-	TRBV28	TRBJ2-7	TGTGCCAGCAGCCTTACTAGCGGGGCTTACTACGAGCAGTACTTC	CASSLTSGAYYEQYF
-	-	TRBV10-1	TRBJ2-7	TGCGCCAGCAGTGATCGTTACGGAAACGAGCAGTACTTC	CASSDRYGNEQYF
-	-	TRBV9	TRBJ2-5	TGTGCCAGCAGCGTAGGAGGGACGGGAGTCCGGGAGACCCAGTACTTC	CASSVGGTGVRETQYF
-	-	TRBV29-1	TRBJ2-1	TGCAGCGAACGGGACTTTGATGAGCAGTTCTTC	CSERDFDEQFF
-	once	TRBV19	TRBJ1-1	TGTGCCAGTAGTATCGGGGTCCGTGGGGCGTCACTCACTGAAGCTTTCTTT	CASSIGVRGASLTEAFF
-	-	TRBV6-5	TRBJ2-7	TGTGCCAGCAGTCGTCAGGGGTCCGACCCCTACGAGCAGTACTTC	CASSRQGSDPYEQYF